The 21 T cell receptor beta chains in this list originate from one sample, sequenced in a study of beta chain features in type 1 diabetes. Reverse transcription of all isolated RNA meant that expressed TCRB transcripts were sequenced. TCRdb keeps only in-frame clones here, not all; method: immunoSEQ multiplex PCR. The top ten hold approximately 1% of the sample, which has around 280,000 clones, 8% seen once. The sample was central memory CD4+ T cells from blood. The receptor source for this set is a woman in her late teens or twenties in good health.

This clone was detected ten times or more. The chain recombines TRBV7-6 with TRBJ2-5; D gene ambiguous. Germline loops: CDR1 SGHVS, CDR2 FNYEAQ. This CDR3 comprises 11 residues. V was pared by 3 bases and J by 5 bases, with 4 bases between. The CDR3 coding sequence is TGTGCCAGCAGCTTCGGGGAGACCCAGTACTTC. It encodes CASSFGETQYF.

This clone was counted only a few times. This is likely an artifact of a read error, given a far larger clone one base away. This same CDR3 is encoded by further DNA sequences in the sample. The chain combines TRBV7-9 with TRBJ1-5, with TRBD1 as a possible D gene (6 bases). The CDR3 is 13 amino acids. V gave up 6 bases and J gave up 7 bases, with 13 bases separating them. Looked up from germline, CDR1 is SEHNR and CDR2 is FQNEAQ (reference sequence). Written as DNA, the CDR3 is TGTGCCAGCAGTAGCACGCAGGGGCAGCCCCAGCATTTT. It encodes CASSSTQGQPQHF.

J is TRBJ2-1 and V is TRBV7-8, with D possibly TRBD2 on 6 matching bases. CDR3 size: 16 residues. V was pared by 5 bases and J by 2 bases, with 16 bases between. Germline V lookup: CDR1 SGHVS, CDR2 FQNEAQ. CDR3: CASSPGRDFAYNEQFF. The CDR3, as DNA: TGTGCCAGCAGCCCAGGGCGGGACTTCGCCTACAATGAGCAGTTCTTC.

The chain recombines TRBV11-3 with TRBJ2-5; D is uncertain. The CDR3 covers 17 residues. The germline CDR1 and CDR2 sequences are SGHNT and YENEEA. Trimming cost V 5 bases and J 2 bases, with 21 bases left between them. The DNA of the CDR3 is TGTGCCAGCAGCCTGGAACGGCTAGGCGACGGACAAGAGACCCAGTACTTC. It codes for CASSLERLGDGQETQYF. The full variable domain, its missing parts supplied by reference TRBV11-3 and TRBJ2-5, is EAGVVQSPRYKIIEKKQPVAFWCNPISGHNTLYWYLQNLGQGPELLIRYENEEAVDDSQLPKDRFSAERLKGVDSTLKIQPAELGDSAVYLCASSLERLGDGQETQYFGPGTRLLVL.

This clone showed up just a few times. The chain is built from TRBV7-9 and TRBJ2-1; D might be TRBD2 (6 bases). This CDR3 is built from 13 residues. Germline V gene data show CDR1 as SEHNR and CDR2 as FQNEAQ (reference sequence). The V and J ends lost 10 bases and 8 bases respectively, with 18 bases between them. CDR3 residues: CAIRKDYGDEQFF. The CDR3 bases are TGTGCCATCCGAAAGGACTACGGTGATGAGCAGTTCTTC.

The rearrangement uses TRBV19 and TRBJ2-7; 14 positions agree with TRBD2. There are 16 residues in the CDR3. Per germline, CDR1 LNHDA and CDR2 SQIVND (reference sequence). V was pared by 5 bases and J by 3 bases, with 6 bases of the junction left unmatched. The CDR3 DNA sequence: TGTGCCAGTAGTTCCGGGACTAGCGGGAGAGGCTACGAGCAGTACTTC. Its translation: CASSSGTSGRGYEQYF.

For the CDR3, the DNA is TGCAGCGTTGGGGCTCCGGACAGGGTCTACAATGAGCAGTTCTTC. Its protein is CSVGAPDRVYNEQFF. J is TRBJ2-1 and V is TRBV29-1; TRBD1 agrees at 8 bases. This CDR3 region has 15 residues. V lost 4 bases, J lost 3 bases, and 8 bases stayed unmatched. CDR1 is SQVTM, CDR2 ANQGSEA, per germline.

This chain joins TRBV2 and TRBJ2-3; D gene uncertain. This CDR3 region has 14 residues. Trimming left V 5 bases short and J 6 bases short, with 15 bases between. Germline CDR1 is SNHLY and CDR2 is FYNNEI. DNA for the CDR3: TGTGCCAGCAGTTATACGAACAACGGGGATACGCAGTATTTT. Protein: CASSYTNNGDTQYF.

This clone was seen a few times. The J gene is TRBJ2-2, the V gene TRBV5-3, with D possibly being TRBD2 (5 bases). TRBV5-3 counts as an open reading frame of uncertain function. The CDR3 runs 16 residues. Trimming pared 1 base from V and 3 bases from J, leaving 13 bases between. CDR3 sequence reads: CARSLRTGKDTGELFF. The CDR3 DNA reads TGTGCCAGAAGCTTGCGGACGGGGAAAGACACCGGGGAGCTGTTTTTT.

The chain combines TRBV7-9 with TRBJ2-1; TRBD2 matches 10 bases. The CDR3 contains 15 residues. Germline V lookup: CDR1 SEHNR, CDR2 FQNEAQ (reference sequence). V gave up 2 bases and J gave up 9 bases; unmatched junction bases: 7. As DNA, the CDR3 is TGTGCCAGCAGCTTAACCAGCGGGGGGGCGGCTGAGCAGTTCTTC. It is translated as CASSLTSGGAAEQFF.

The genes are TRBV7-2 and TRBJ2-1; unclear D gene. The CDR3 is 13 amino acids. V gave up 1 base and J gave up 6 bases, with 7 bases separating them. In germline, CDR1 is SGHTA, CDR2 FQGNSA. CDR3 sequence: CASSLGPANEQFF. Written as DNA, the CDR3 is TGTGCCAGCAGCTTAGGACCGGCCAATGAGCAGTTCTTC.

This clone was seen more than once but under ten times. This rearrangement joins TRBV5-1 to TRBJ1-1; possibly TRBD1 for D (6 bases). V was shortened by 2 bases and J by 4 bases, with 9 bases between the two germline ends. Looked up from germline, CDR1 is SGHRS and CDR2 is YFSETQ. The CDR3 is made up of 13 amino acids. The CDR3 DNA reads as TGCGCCAGCAGCTTCAGGGGAGGCACTGAAGCTTTCTTT. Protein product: CASSFRGGTEAFF.

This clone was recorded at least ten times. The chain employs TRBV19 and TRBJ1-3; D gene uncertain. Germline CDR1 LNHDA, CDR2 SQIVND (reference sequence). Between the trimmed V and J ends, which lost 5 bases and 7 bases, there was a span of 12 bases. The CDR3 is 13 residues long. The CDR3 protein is CASSLLMGNTIYF. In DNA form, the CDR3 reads TGTGCCAGTAGTCTGCTAATGGGTAACACCATATATTTT.

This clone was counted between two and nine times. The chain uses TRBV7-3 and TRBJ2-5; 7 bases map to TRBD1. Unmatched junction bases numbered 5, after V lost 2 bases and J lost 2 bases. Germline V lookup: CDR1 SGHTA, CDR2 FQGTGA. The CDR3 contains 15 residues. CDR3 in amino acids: CASSLGTGEQETQYF. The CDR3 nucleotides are TGTGCCAGCAGCTTAGGTACAGGGGAGCAAGAGACCCAGTACTTC.

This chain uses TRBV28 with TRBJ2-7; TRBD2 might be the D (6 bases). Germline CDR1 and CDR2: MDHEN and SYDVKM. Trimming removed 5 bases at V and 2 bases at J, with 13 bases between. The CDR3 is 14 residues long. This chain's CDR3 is CASSPSRGTYEQYF. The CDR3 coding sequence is TGTGCCAGCAGTCCCTCGCGGGGAACCTACGAGCAGTACTTC.

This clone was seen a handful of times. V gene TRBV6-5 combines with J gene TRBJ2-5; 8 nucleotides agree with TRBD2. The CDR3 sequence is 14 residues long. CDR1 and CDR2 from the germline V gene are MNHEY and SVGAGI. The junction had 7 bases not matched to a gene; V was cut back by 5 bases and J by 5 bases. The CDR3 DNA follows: TGTGCCAGCAGTGTGGGACTAGTTAGGGAGACCCAGTACTTC. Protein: CASSVGLVRETQYF.

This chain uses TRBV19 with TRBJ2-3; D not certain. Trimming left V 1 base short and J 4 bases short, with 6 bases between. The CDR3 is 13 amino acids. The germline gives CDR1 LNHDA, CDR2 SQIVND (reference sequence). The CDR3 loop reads CASSIALADTQYF. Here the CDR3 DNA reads TGTGCCAGTAGTATAGCCCTAGCAGATACGCAGTATTTT.

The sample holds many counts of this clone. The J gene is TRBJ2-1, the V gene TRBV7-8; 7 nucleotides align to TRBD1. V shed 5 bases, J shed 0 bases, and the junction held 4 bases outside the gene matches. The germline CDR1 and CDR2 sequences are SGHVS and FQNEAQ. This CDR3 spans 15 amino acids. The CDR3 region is CASSPGGGSYNEQFF. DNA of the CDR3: TGTGCCAGCAGCCCAGGGGGTGGCTCCTACAATGAGCAGTTCTTC. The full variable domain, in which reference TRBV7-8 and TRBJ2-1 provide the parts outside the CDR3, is GAGVSQSPRYKVAKRGQDVALRCDPISGHVSLFWYQQALGQGPEFLTYFQNEAQLDKSGLPSDRFFAERPEGSVSTLKIQRTQQEDSAVYLCASSPGGGSYNEQFFGPGTRLTVL.

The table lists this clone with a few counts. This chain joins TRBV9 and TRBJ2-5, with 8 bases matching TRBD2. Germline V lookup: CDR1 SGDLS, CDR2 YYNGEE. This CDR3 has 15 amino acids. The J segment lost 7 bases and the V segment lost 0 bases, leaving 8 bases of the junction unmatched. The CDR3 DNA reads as TGTGCCAGCAGCGTAGAAGGTAGCGGGATTGGGACCCAGTACTTC. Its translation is CASSVEGSGIGTQYF.

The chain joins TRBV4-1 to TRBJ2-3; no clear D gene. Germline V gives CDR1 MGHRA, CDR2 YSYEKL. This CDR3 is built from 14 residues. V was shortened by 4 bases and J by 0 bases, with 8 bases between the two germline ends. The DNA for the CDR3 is TGCGCCAGCAGCCGGAAGGAGAGCACAGATACGCAGTATTTT. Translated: CASSRKESTDTQYF.

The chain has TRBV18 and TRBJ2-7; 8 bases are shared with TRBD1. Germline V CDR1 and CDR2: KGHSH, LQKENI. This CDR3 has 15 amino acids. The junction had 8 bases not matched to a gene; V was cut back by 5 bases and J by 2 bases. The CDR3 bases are TGTGCCAGCTCATTTTCCGGACAGGGAGCCTACGAGCAGTACTTC. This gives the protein CASSFSGQGAYEQYF.